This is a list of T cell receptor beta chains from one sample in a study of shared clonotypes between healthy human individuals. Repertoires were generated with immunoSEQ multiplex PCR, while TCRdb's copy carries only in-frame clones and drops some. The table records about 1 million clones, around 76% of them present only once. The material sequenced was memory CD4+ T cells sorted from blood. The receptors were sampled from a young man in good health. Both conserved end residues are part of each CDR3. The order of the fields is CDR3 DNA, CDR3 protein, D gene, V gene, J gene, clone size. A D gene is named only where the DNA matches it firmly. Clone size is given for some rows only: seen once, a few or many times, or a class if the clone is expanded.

TGCGCCAGCAGCTCTGAACCGGGACAGTACAATGAGCAGTTCTTC	CASSSEPGQYNEQFF	TRBD1	TRBV5-1	TRBJ2-1	-
TGTGCCAGCACCCTGGACAGGGACGAGCAGTACTTC	CASTLDRDEQYF	TRBD1	TRBV6-1	TRBJ2-7	once
TGCAGCGGCGGACAGACCACCTACGAGCAGTACTTC	CSGGQTTYEQYF	-	TRBV29-1	TRBJ2-7	-
TGTGCCAGCAGCGTGATGGCAGAGTCCTACAATGAGCAGTTCTTC	CASSVMAESYNEQFF	-	TRBV9	TRBJ2-1	few
TGCGCCAGCAGCCAAGTAGCGAGGACAGGGGGGAATGAGCAGTTCTTC	CASSQVARTGGNEQFF	TRBD1	TRBV4-1	TRBJ2-1	-
TGTGCCAGCAGTGAATTGGGACAGGGGACCTCTAACTATGGCTACACCTTC	CASSELGQGTSNYGYTF	TRBD1	TRBV6-1	TRBJ1-2	-
TGTGCCTCGTCCCGGGACAGGGGGCATCACGAGCAGTACTTC	CASSRDRGHHEQYF	TRBD1	TRBV30	TRBJ2-7	-
TGTGCAAGTCGCACTAGGTCTCCAGCGGGAGTAGTCGAGCAGTACTTC	CASRTRSPAGVVEQYF	-	TRBV12-2	TRBJ2-7	-
TGCAGCGTAAACACAGCTAACTATGGCTACACCTTC	CSVNTANYGYTF	-	TRBV29-1	TRBJ1-2	-
TGCAGCGTTTACCTGCAGACAGATACGCAGTATTTT	CSVYLQTDTQYF	-	TRBV29-1	TRBJ2-3	-
TGTGCCACCAGCAGAGTGAGCAGGGGTAATGAAAAACTGTTTTTT	CATSRVSRGNEKLFF	-	TRBV15	TRBJ1-4	-
TGTGCCAGCAGCTTGGATTGGAATTCACCCCTCCACTTT	CASSLDWNSPLHF	-	TRBV5-4	TRBJ1-6	-
TGTGCCAGCAGCTTCGGGTCGGGGGTTTGGAATGAGCAGTTCTTC	CASSFGSGVWNEQFF	-	TRBV5-8	TRBJ2-1	-
TGTGCCAGCAGCTTCCCGATTTCTAACACAGATACGCAGTATTTT	CASSFPISNTDTQYF	-	TRBV7-2	TRBJ2-3	-
TGCGCCAGCAGCCAAGAAGAACTAGCGGGGATGTACGAGCAGTACTTC	CASSQEELAGMYEQYF	TRBD2	TRBV4-1	TRBJ2-7	-
TGTGCCAGCAGCGTAGCCGATATGCCCGGGGAGCTGTTTTTT	CASSVADMPGELFF	-	TRBV9	TRBJ2-2	-
TGCGCCAGCAGAGACGGGACTAGCGGGAAGGAGGACTTC	CASRDGTSGKEDF	TRBD2	TRBV5-1	TRBJ2-7	-
TGTGCCAGCAGTGAAAGGCCCTTTGGAAACACCATATATTTT	CASSERPFGNTIYF	-	TRBV6-1	TRBJ1-3	-
TGTGCCAGCAGCTTGGGGGTGGTAGGGATTGGAAAAGAGACCCAGTACTTC	CASSLGVVGIGKETQYF	-	TRBV11-2	TRBJ2-5	-
TGTGCCAGTAGTTATATAGACCAGAGCTCCTACAATGAGCAGTTCTTC	CASSYIDQSSYNEQFF	-	TRBV19	TRBJ2-1	many
TGTGCCAGCAGTGAAATGGGAAAGAGCAATCAGCCCCAGCATTTT	CASSEMGKSNQPQHF	-	TRBV2	TRBJ1-5	once
TGTGCCAGCAGCAGACTGGGGGGAGGGGAGACCCAGTACTTC	CASSRLGGGETQYF	TRBD2	TRBV7-6	TRBJ2-5	few
TGTGCCAGCAGGCCCGGGGATGCCTACCATGAGCAGTTCTTC	CASRPGDAYHEQFF	-	TRBV2	TRBJ2-1	-
TGTGCCAGCAGCTTAAATGCCGGAGGAGATACGCAGTATTTT	CASSLNAGGDTQYF	-	TRBV7-2	TRBJ2-3	-
TGTGCCAGCACCCTTGAAGCGGGAGGGCCCTCAGATACGCAGTATTTT	CASTLEAGGPSDTQYF	TRBD2	TRBV2	TRBJ2-3	-
TGTGCCAGTAGTATAAGTGTGCAGGGCCAAGAGACCCAGTACTTC	CASSISVQGQETQYF	-	TRBV19	TRBJ2-5	once
TGTGCCAGCACCTGGGGCGGGGGGACCACAGATACGCAGTATTTT	CASTWGGGTTDTQYF	TRBD2	TRBV7-9	TRBJ2-3	-
TGTGCCTGGAGTGAACAGGGGAATGGCTACACCTTC	CAWSEQGNGYTF	TRBD1	TRBV30	TRBJ1-2	-
TGTGCCAGCAGCTTCCAAGTGGAGACCCAGTACTTC	CASSFQVETQYF	-	TRBV5-5	TRBJ2-5	-
TGTGCTTGCCGGGGGGCAGGCTCCAGGGAAAAACTGTTTTTT	CACRGAGSREKLFF	-	TRBV30	TRBJ1-4	-
TGTGCCAGCGGAGGGAGGGACACTGAAGCTTTCTTT	CASGGRDTEAFF	-	TRBV7-6	TRBJ1-1	-
TGTGCCAGCAGCAGCCCGGCCAGGGGCTCTGCCGAGCAGTACTTC	CASSSPARGSAEQYF	-	TRBV6-5	TRBJ2-7	once
TGTGCCAGCAGTAAGGACAGAGATCAGCCCCAGCATTTT	CASSKDRDQPQHF	-	TRBV2	TRBJ1-5	-
TGTGCCAGCAGCTTAGGGCCTTCCAATGAGCAGTTCTTC	CASSLGPSNEQFF	-	TRBV7-9	TRBJ2-1	-
TGTGCCTGGAGTGTACGGGACAGGGACCACTATGGCTACACCTTC	CAWSVRDRDHYGYTF	TRBD1	TRBV30	TRBJ1-2	-
TGTGCCTGGAGTGTTGACGGGTCTGGGGCCAACGTCCTGACTTTC	CAWSVDGSGANVLTF	-	TRBV30	TRBJ2-6	-
TGCGCCAGCAGCGAGGGACTAGCGGCTAACCTTTACGAGCAGTACTTC	CASSEGLAANLYEQYF	TRBD2	TRBV5-1	TRBJ2-7	-
TGCAGCGCCGATGGTGCAGGGGGCAAGAACACTGAAGCTTTCTTT	CSADGAGGKNTEAFF	TRBD1	TRBV29-1	TRBJ1-1	-
TGCGCCAGCAGCCGAACAGGGGGCGACTACACCGGGGAGCTGTTTTTT	CASSRTGGDYTGELFF	TRBD1	TRBV4-3	TRBJ2-2	once